The clone carrying this TCR beta chain was counted only a few times. Between the trimmed V and J ends, which lost 0 bases and 4 bases, there was a span of 13 bases. From germline, CDR1 is LGHNA and CDR2 YNFKEQ. This CDR3 spans 15 amino acids. These data belong to a study of blood T cell repertoires in COVID-19. Some clones are missing from TCRdb's copy, which holds only in-frame ones; the method was immunoSEQ multiplex PCR. The sample contains about 260,000 clones, around 88% of which appear only once. The sequencing input was PBMCs or T cells enriched from blood (not recorded which). The gene calls are TRBV4-2 and TRBJ2-7, with a weak D call TRBD2 (6 bases). This TCR came from a woman between 50 and 59 years old who had recovered from COVID-19. CDR3 DNA sequence: TGTGCCAGCAGCCAAGAGGGGGGACGCAATTACGAGCAGTACTTC. This codes for CASSQEGGRNYEQYF.